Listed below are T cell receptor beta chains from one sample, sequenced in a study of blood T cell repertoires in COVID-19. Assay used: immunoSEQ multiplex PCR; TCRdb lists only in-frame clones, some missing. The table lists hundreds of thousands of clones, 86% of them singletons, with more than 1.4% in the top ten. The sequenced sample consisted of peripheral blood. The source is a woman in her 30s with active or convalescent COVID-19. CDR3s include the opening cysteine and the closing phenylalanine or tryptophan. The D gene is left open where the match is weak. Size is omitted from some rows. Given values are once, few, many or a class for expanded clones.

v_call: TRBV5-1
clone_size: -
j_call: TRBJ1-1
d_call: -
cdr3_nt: TGCGCCAGCAGCTTGGTCAGGGGTGTCACTGAAGCTTTCTTT
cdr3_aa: CASSLVRGVTEAFF

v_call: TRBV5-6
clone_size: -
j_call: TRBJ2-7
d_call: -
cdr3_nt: TGTGCCAGCAGCTTTCAAAACAGAAACTACGAGCAGTACTTC
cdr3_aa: CASSFQNRNYEQYF

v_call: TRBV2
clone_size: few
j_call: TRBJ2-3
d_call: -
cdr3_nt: TGTGCCAGCAGCTATAGCACAGATACGCAGTATTTT
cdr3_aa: CASSYSTDTQYF

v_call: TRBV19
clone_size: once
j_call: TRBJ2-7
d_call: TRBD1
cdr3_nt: TGTGCCAGTAGCGAAATGCCACCGGGACAGGGGCCCCACGAGCAGTACTTC
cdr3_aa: CASSEMPPGQGPHEQYF

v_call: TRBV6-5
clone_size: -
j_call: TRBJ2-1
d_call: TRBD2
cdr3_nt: TGTGCCAGCAGGCCCGCGGGGGGAAATGAGCAGTTCTTC
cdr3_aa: CASRPAGGNEQFF

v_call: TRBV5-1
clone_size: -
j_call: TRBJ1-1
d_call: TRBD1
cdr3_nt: TGCGCCAGCAGCTCAAACCCGGGACAGGGGTGGACTGAAGCTTTCTTT
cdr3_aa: CASSSNPGQGWTEAFF

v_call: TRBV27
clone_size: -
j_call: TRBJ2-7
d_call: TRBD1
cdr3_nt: TGTGCCAGCAGCGCAAGACTGGGGGACAGGGGGTACCTCTCCTACGAGCAGTACTTC
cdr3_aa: CASSARLGDRGYLSYEQYF

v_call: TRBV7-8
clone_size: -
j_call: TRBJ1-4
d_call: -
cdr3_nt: TGTGCCAGCAGCTTAGAGAGGGCCCCCCTGGCGGAAAAACTGTTTTTT
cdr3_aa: CASSLERAPLAEKLFF

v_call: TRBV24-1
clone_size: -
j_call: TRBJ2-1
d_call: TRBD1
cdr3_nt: TGTGCCACCAGTGTCTCAGGACAGGGGAACAATGAGCAGTTCTTC
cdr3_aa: CATSVSGQGNNEQFF

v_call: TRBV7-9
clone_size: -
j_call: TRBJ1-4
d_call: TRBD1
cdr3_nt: TGTGCCAGCAGCCCCACGGCCGGGACAGTTAATGAAAAACTGTTTTTT
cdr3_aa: CASSPTAGTVNEKLFF

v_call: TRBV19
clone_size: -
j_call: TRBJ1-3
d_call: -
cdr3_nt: TGTGCCAGTAGTGAAGGGTTAGCGGGAAACACCATATATTTT
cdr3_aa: CASSEGLAGNTIYF

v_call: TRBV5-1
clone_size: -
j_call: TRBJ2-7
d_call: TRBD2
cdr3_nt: TGCGCCAGCAGCTTCGGACAGCTAGGGACTAGCGGGTCAACCTACGAGCAGTACTTC
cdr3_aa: CASSFGQLGTSGSTYEQYF

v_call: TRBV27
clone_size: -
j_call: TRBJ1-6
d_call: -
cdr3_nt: TGTGCCAGCAGTCCCGGGACGGACGGGGGTTCACCCCTCCACTTT
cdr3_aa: CASSPGTDGGSPLHF

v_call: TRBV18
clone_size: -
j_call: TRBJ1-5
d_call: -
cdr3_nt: TGTGCCAGCTCACACAGGGAGAACAATCAGCCCCAGCATTTT
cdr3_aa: CASSHRENNQPQHF

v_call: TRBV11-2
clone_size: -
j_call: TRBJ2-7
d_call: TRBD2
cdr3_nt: TGTGCCAGCAGCCCGCTGGGGCAGTTTACTAGCGGGAGATACGAGCAGTACTTC
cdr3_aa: CASSPLGQFTSGRYEQYF

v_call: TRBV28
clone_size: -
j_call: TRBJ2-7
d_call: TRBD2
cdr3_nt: TGTGCCAGCAGTTTATCTACCGGGACTAGACGCGAGCAGTACTTC
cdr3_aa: CASSLSTGTRREQYF

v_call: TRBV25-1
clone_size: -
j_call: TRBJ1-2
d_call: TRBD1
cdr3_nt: TGTGCCAGCAGTGACACAGGGGACCACTATGGCTACACCTTC
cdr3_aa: CASSDTGDHYGYTF

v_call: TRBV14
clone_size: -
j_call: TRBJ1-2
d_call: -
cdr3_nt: TGTGCCAGCAGCCAAGATTGGGCCGGGGCTAACTATGGCTACACCTTC
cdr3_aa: CASSQDWAGANYGYTF

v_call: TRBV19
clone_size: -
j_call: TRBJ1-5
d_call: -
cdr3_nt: TGTGCCAGTAGCCACCCCGGACAGAACAATCAGCCCCAGCATTTT
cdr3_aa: CASSHPGQNNQPQHF

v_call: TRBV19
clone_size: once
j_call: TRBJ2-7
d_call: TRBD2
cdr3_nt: TGTGCCAGTAGTATAGATTCTGCTAGCGGGAGCTCCTACGAGCAGTACTTC
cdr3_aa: CASSIDSASGSSYEQYF

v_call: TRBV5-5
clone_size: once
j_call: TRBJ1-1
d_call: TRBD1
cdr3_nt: TGTGCCAGCAGCTTCATGACAGGGCCAGCGAACACTGAAGCTTTCTTT
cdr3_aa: CASSFMTGPANTEAFF

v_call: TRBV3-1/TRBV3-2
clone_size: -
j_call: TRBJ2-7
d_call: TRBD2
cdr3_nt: TGTGCCAGCACCCTAGCGGGAGGGTCCTACGAGCAGTACTTC
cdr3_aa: CASTLAGGSYEQYF

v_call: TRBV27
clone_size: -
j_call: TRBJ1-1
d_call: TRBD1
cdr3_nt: TGTGCCAGCAGTCAGCGCCCTACAGGGGGGCTCACTGAAGCTTTCTTT
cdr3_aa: CASSQRPTGGLTEAFF

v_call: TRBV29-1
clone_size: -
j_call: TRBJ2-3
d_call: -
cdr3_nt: TGCAGCGTCTCCACAGGTGGAGGGACAGATACGCAGTATTTT
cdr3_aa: CSVSTGGGTDTQYF

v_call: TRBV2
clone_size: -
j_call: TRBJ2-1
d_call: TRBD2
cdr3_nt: TGTGCCAGCAGAGCCGCCGTACTAGCGGGAGGCTTCTACAATGAGCAGTTCTTC
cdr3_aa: CASRAAVLAGGFYNEQFF

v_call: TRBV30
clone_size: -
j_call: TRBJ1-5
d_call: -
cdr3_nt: TGTGCCTGGAGTCTGTCTCGGGATCAGCCCCAGCATTTT
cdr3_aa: CAWSLSRDQPQHF

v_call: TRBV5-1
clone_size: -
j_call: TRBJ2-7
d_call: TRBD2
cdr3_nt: TGCGCCAGCAGCTTGCCAGCGGGGGGTACACCCTACGAGCAGTACTTC
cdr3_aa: CASSLPAGGTPYEQYF